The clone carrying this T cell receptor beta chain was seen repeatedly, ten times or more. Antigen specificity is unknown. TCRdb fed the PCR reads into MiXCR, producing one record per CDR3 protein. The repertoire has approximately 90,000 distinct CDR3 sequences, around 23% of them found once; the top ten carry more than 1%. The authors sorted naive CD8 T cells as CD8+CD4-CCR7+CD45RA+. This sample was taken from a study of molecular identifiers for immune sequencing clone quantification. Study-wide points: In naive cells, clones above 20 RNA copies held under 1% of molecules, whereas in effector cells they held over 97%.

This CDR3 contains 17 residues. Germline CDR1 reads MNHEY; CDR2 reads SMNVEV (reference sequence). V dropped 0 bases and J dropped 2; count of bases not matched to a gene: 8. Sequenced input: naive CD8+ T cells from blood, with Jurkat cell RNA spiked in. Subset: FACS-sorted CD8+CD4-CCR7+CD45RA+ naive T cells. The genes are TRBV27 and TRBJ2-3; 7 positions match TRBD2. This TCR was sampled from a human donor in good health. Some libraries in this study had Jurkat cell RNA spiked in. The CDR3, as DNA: TGTGCCAGCAGTTTATCGTCCCTAGCGGACTACACAGATACGCAGTATTTT. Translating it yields CASSLSSLADYTDTQYF.